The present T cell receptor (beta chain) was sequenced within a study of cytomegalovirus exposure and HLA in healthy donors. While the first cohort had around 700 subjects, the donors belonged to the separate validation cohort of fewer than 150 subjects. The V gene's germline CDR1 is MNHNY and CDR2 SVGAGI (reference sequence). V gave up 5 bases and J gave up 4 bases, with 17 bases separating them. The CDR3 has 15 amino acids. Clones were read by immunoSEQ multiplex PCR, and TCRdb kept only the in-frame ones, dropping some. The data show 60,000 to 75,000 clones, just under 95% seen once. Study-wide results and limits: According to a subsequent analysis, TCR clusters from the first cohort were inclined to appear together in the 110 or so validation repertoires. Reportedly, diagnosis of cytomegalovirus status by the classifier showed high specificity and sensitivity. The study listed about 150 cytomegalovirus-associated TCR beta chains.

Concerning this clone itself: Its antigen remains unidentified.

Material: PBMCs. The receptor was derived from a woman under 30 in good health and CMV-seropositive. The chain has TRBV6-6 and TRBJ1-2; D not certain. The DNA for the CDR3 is TGTGCCAGCAGTAGACGGGTGGAGGGAATCTATGGCTACACCTTC. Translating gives CASSRRVEGIYGYTF.